Below, 20 T cell receptor beta chains from the same sample are listed, as sequenced in a study of cytomegalovirus exposure and HLA in healthy donors. The PCR employed 60 Vbeta primers together with 13 Jbeta primers. The method was immunoSEQ multiplex PCR; TCRdb's version includes in-frame clones alone and lacks a portion of them. Its clone listing holds some 180,000 clones. Sequencing used PBMCs. The receptor source for this set is a man aged 25 to 40 in good health and CMV-seronegative.

This chain uses TRBV12-5 with TRBJ2-3; possible D gene TRBD1, 5 bases. The CDR3 consists of 13 residues. V lost 8 bases, J lost 2 bases, and 11 bases lay in between. In germline, CDR1 is LGHNT, CDR2 FRNRAP. DNA for the CDR3: TGTGCTAGTCAGACAGACTTCACAGATACGCAGTATTTT. This codes for CASQTDFTDTQYF.

The chain has TRBV4-1 and TRBJ2-1; the D gene is possibly TRBD2 (5 bases). The CDR3 sequence is 20 residues long. Germline V lookup: CDR1 MGHRA, CDR2 YSYEKL. V lost 0 bases, J lost 0 bases, and 21 bases lay in between. This chain's CDR3 is CASSQEWVTSGPSSYNEQFF. In nucleotides, the CDR3 is TGCGCCAGCAGCCAAGAGTGGGTTACCAGCGGCCCAAGCTCCTACAATGAGCAGTTCTTC.

The chain links TRBV4-3 to TRBJ2-1; 7 nucleotides line up with TRBD2. With 4 bases clipped from V and 5 bases from J, the junction kept 14 bases outside the gene matches. The CDR3 runs to 17 residues. Germline lookup yields CDR1 LGHNA and CDR2 YSLEER. The CDR3 protein is CASSRIPSGPQNNEQFF. The CDR3 nucleotides read TGCGCCAGCAGCCGGATCCCTAGCGGTCCCCAGAACAATGAGCAGTTCTTC.

The chain combines TRBV7-2 with TRBJ1-2; 8 bases match TRBD1. There are 14 residues in the CDR3. V was pared by 1 base and J by 2 bases, with 0 bases of the junction left unmatched. Germline-derived CDR1 and CDR2 are SGHTA and FQGNSA. The CDR3 region is CASSLGTGNYGYTF. DNA for the CDR3: TGTGCCAGCAGCTTAGGGACAGGGAACTATGGCTACACCTTC.

CDR3 in amino acids: CASSPQGAYQETQYF. As DNA, the CDR3 is TGTGCCAGCAGCCCTCAGGGGGCGTACCAAGAGACCCAGTACTTC. J is TRBJ2-5 and V is TRBV28; 8 nucleotides match TRBD1. CDR3 length: 15 residues. From germline, CDR1 is MDHEN and CDR2 SYDVKM. Germline trimming cut 6 bases from V and 0 bases from J; bases unmatched to any gene: 6. Supplemented by reference TRBV28 and TRBJ2-5, the full variable domain reads DVKVTQSSRYLVKRTGEKVFLECVQDMDHENMFWYRQDPGLGLRLIYFSYDVKMKEKGDIPEGYSVSREKKERFSLILESASTNQTSMYLCASSPQGAYQETQYFGPGTRLLVL.

This chain joins TRBV11-2 and TRBJ1-6, with D possibly being TRBD1 (5 bases). The CDR3 has 13 amino acids. Between the trimmed V and J ends, which lost 5 bases and 7 bases, there was a span of 9 bases. CDR1 is SGHAT and CDR2 is FQNNGV in the germline V gene. The CDR3 region is CASSVPGNSPLHF. CDR3 DNA sequence: TGTGCCAGCAGCGTCCCAGGGAATTCACCCCTCCACTTT. The full variable domain, its missing parts supplied by reference TRBV11-2 and TRBJ1-6, is EAGVAQSPRYKIIEKRQSVAFWCNPISGHATLYWYQQILGQGPKLLIQFQNNGVVDDSQLPKDRFSAERLKGVDSTLKIQPAKLEDSAVYLCASSVPGNSPLHFGNGTRLTVT.

J is TRBJ1-2 and V is TRBV27; 11 bases agree with TRBD1. Losses at the gene ends were 5 bases for V and 4 bases for J; bases not matched to a gene: 6. There are 15 residues in the CDR3. Germline CDR1 MNHEY, CDR2 SMNVEV (reference sequence). The CDR3, as DNA: TGTGCCAGCAGTCCAGGACAGGGGGCAATCTATGGCTACACCTTC. As protein: CASSPGQGAIYGYTF.

This rearrangement joins TRBV5-6 to TRBJ2-5; D is undetermined. CDR3 length: 12 amino acids. V dropped 0 bases and J dropped 5 bases, with 5 bases sitting between them. Germline V lookup: CDR1 SGHDT, CDR2 YYEEEE. The CDR3 DNA reads TGTGCCAGCAGCTTGGTCCAGGAGACCCAGTACTTC. This codes for CASSLVQETQYF.

The chain carries TRBV7-9 and TRBJ2-7, with 13 positions matching TRBD2. Germline V gene data show CDR1 as SEHNR and CDR2 as FQNEAQ (reference sequence). The CDR3 spans 17 residues. J lost 0 bases, V lost 4 bases, and 6 bases had no gene match. The CDR3 DNA reads TGTGCCAGCAGCTCGGGACTAGCGGGAAGGAGCTCCTACGAGCAGTACTTC. Amino acid sequence: CASSSGLAGRSSYEQYF.

This rearrangement joins TRBV11-2 to TRBJ2-3, with D possibly being TRBD2 (6 bases). Trimming removed 5 bases from V and 6 bases from J, with 21 bases in between. The CDR3 is 16 amino acids. Per germline, CDR1 SGHAT and CDR2 FQNNGV. The CDR3 DNA reads as TGTGCCAGCAGCCTAAAAGGAGGGACCACGTTGGATACGCAGTATTTT. It translates to CASSLKGGTTLDTQYF.

The chain carries TRBV5-1 and TRBJ2-7; 8 bases agree with TRBD1. Germline CDR1 and CDR2: SGHRS and YFSETQ. With 4 bases clipped from V and 0 bases from J, the junction kept 9 bases outside the gene matches. CDR3 length: 16 residues. CDR3 sequence: CASSTGQGTSSYEQYF. CDR3 nucleotide sequence: TGCGCCAGCAGCACAGGACAGGGAACCAGCTCCTACGAGCAGTACTTC.

This chain links TRBV6-5 with TRBJ1-2; 7 nucleotides line up with TRBD1. From germline, CDR1 is MNHEY and CDR2 SVGAGI. The CDR3 runs 14 residues. V gave up 6 bases and J gave up 0 bases; unmatched junction bases: 4. The CDR3 DNA sequence: TGTGCCAGCAGCCAAGACAGGGCTAACTATGGCTACACCTTC. Its protein is CASSQDRANYGYTF.

The J gene is TRBJ1-3, the V gene TRBV5-1, with D maybe TRBD1 (6 bases). This CDR3 is 15 amino acids long. Trimming cost V 0 bases and J 2 bases, with 9 bases left between them. Germline-derived CDR1 and CDR2 are SGHRS and YFSETQ. The CDR3 DNA reads TGCGCCAGCAGCTTGGAGGGGGAAGCTGGAAACACCATATATTTT. Amino acids: CASSLEGEAGNTIYF.

This sequence joins TRBV19 and TRBJ2-2; TRBD2 might be the D (5 bases). The V gene's germline CDR1 is LNHDA and CDR2 SQIVND (reference sequence). V lost 8 bases and J 0 bases, leaving 10 bases between the germline ends. CDR3 size: 14 residues. CDR3 residues: CASGGGSNTGELFF. CDR3 sequence (DNA): TGTGCCAGTGGTGGAGGATCGAACACCGGGGAGCTGTTTTTT.

The chain employs TRBV10-3 and TRBJ2-1; TRBD2 agrees at 8 bases. V shed 8 bases, J shed 8 bases, and the junction held 20 bases outside the gene matches. Germline V gene sequence: CDR1 ENHRY, CDR2 SYGVKD. This CDR3 is 17 amino acids long. Written as DNA, the CDR3 is TGTGCCATCCGGGGGGGGGTGGACGGAACCCCCCAATATGAGCAGTTCTTC. This sequence encodes CAIRGGVDGTPQYEQFF.

The chain is built from TRBV5-1 and TRBJ2-7, with TRBD2 matching over 11 bases. The germline V gene has CDR1 SGHRS and CDR2 YFSETQ. With V trimmed by 3 bases and J by 2 bases, 4 bases remained unmatched. This CDR3 spans 15 amino acids. The CDR3 protein is CASSWGGLAAYEQYF. The CDR3 nucleotides read TGCGCCAGCAGCTGGGGGGGACTAGCGGCCTACGAGCAGTACTTC.

The V and J genes are TRBV5-1 and TRBJ2-3; 8 bases are shared with TRBD2. V shed 1 base, J shed 0 bases, and the junction held 4 bases outside the gene matches. Germline V gene sequence: CDR1 SGHRS, CDR2 YFSETQ. This CDR3 region has 16 residues. In nucleotides, the CDR3 is TGCGCCAGCAGCTTGTGGTCTAGCGGGAGCACAGATACGCAGTATTTT. This sequence encodes CASSLWSSGSTDTQYF.

The rearrangement uses TRBV9 and TRBJ2-5; D unclear. V was trimmed by 3 bases and J by 7 bases, leaving 10 bases between them. The germline gives CDR1 SGDLS, CDR2 YYNGEE. The CDR3 has 12 residues. The CDR3 DNA reads TGTGCCAGCAGCGACTATTCCGGGACCCAGTACTTC. Translating gives CASSDYSGTQYF. The entire variable domain, with the rest obtained from reference TRBV9 and TRBJ2-5, is as follows: DSGVTQTPKHLITATGQRVTLRCSPRSGDLSVYWYQQSLDQGLQFLIQYYNGEERAKGNILERFSAQQFPDLHSELNLSSLELGDSALYFCASSDYSGTQYFGPGTRLLVL.

The V gene is TRBV10-2, the J gene TRBJ1-4; D is possibly TRBD1 (6 bases). Looked up from germline, CDR1 is WSHSY and CDR2 is SAAADI. The CDR3 extends over 13 amino acids. With 10 bases removed from V and 5 bases from J, the gap between germline ends came to 14 bases. The CDR3 protein is CATRTAGNEKLFF. CDR3 DNA: TGCGCCACCAGGACAGCGGGAAATGAAAAACTGTTTTTT.

V usage is TRBV4-3 and J usage is TRBJ1-1, with 7 bases fitting TRBD1. Trimming at V came to 3 bases and at J to 1 base, leaving 5 bases not matched to a gene. The CDR3 has 15 residues. Germline V gene data show CDR1 as LGHNA and CDR2 as YSLEER. CDR3 sequence: CASSHVDRKNTEAFF. CDR3 sequence (DNA): TGCGCCAGCAGCCATGTGGACAGGAAGAACACTGAAGCTTTCTTT.